This T cell receptor beta chain was retrieved from a study of T cell repertoires in cytomegalovirus infection. Study-level information: TCR beta signatures that were public indicated CMV infection and matching HLA type. Study outcomes and limitations: Ex vivo, HLA-C-restricted CMV-specific TCR beta clonotypes prevailed over the rest of the response. Adding up the frequency of public TCR beta families identified people who carried CMV plus the relevant HLA.

Germline assignment: CDR1 SGHNT and CDR2 YENEEA. Trimming took 4 bases from V and 8 from J, leaving 12 bases between them. This CDR3 spans 13 amino acids. In TCRdb, the reads were re-called with MiXCR into one record per CDR3 protein. This table has about 260,000 distinct CDR3 sequences, approximately 9.1% appearing once. This clonotype showed up many times. What it binds is not known. The origin of this receptor is a human donor in good health (CMV status not recorded). Some clones in this sample may be carry-over from other donors' samples. The chain couples TRBV11-3 to TRBJ2-1, with D perhaps given as TRBD1 or TRBD2 (6 bases each). Material: PBMCs. CDR3 DNA sequence: TGTGCCAGCAGCTCCTGGAGGGGGGATGAGCAGTTCTTC. Amino acid sequence: CASSSWRGDEQFF.